This entry lists 18 T cell receptor beta chains sequenced from one sample in a study of monozygotic twins with inflammatory bowel disease. From its re-call of the 5' RACE reads, TCRdb lists each CDR3 protein once, without DNA. The sample table sets out fewer than 350,000 distinct CDR3 sequences. Sequencing was carried out using blood. The receptors derive from a human donor with ulcerative colitis or Crohn's disease, or a healthy co-twin of an affected twin (not recorded which).

The rearrangement uses TRBV4-1 and TRBJ2-7; TCRdb's assignment of TRBD1 cannot be checked, as there is no DNA. In germline, CDR1 is MGHRA, CDR2 YSYEKL. The CDR3 is 17 residues long. The CDR3 loop reads CASSQVGQGKRSYEQYF.

The chain uses TRBV12-3 or TRBV12-4 and TRBJ2-7; TCRdb proposes TRBD2, but this gene call is untestable without DNA. The CDR3 contains 15 residues. This CDR3 is CASSLLGGSGYEQYF.

The J gene is TRBJ2-3, the V gene TRBV6-1; TCRdb indicates TRBD2, and absent DNA this call remains unverified. The CDR3 has 14 residues. CDR1 and CDR2 (germline): MNHNS, SASEGT. The CDR3 sequence: CASSVRDYADTQYF.

The CDR3 loop reads CATRDRAGTEAFF. V and J are TRBV24-1 and TRBJ1-1; there is no DNA to check the TCRdb D call of TRBD1. Germline CDR1 KGHDR, CDR2 SFDVKD. The CDR3 is 13 residues long.

This rearrangement joins TRBV5-1 to TRBJ2-7; TCRdb selects TRBD1, and the lack of DNA leaves this call unchecked. The germline V gene encodes CDR1 SGHRS and CDR2 YFSETQ. The CDR3 extends over 13 amino acids. The CDR3 sequence: CASSLRTGGEQYF. Full variable domain (remainder filled in from reference TRBV5-1 and TRBJ2-7): KAGVTQTPRYLIKTRGQQVTLSCSPISGHRSVSWYQQTPGQGLQFLFEYFSETQRNKGNFPGRFSGRQFSNSRSEMNVSTLELGDSALYLCASSLRTGGEQYFGPGTRLTVT.

The chain has TRBV29-1 and TRBJ2-2; with no DNA, the TCRdb D assignment of TRBD2 cannot be verified. Germline V gene sequence: CDR1 SQVTM, CDR2 ANQGSEA. The CDR3 runs 14 residues. The CDR3: CSGRGGHRTGELFF.

The CDR3 protein is CASSQDVGATDTQYF. The rearrangement joins TRBV4-3 to TRBJ2-3; TCRdb returns TRBD1, unconfirmable since there is no DNA. Germline CDR1 and CDR2: LGHNA and YSLEER. The length of the CDR3 is 15 residues.

The chain carries TRBV10-3 and TRBJ1-6; checking the TCRdb D call of TRBD1 is not possible without DNA. The CDR3 length is 15 residues. Germline CDR1 and CDR2: ENHRY and SYGVKD. CDR3 loop: CAISEVGGVSSPLHF.

The chain combines TRBV2 with TRBJ2-3. Looked up from germline, CDR1 is SNHLY and CDR2 is FYNNEI. This CDR3 is 14 amino acids long. Here the CDR3 reads CASSGQSRKDTQYF.

The chain joins TRBV20-1 to TRBJ2-2; the D gene TCRdb calls, TRBD1, cannot be checked with no DNA. This CDR3 has 14 residues. Germline assignment: CDR1 DFQATT and CDR2 SNEGSKA (reference sequence). The CDR3 spells CSAEGSTAPGELFF.

The chain carries TRBV6-1 and TRBJ2-3; TCRdb lists TRBD1, though no DNA is available to test this call. This CDR3 region has 17 residues. The V gene's germline CDR1 is MNHNS and CDR2 SASEGT. The CDR3 reads CASSEIRQETSTDTQYF.

The V call is TRBV4-1, the J call TRBJ2-3; lacking DNA, the TRBD2 call made by TCRdb goes unchecked. Germline CDR1 and CDR2: MGHRA and YSYEKL. The CDR3 totals 19 residues. CDR3 sequence reads: CASSQVLGVAETNTDTQYF.

This chain joins TRBV5-1 and TRBJ1-1; TCRdb's D gene call, TRBD1, goes unchecked for lack of DNA. Germline values: CDR1 SGHRS, CDR2 YFSETQ. This CDR3 is built from 15 residues. The CDR3 spells CASEGQGASGTEAFF.

The genes are TRBV29-1 and TRBJ2-1. CDR1 SQVTM and CDR2 ANQGSEA come from the germline V gene. The CDR3 has 13 residues. CDR3 protein: CSVCGRSYNEQFF.

This CDR3 is CASSYLGNEQFF. The chain links TRBV6-2 or TRBV6-3 to TRBJ2-1. The CDR3 totals 12 residues. CDR1 and CDR2 (germline): MNHEY, SVGEGT.

The gene calls are TRBV28 and TRBJ1-1; the D call from TCRdb, TRBD1, cannot be confirmed without DNA. The CDR3 contains 15 residues. CDR1 and CDR2 (germline): MDHEN, SYDVKM. Here the CDR3 reads CASSPPGRSNTEAFF.

The V gene is TRBV27, the J gene TRBJ1-5. The CDR3 length is 11 residues. Looked up from germline, CDR1 is MNHEY and CDR2 is SMNVEV (reference sequence). The CDR3 is CASRFHQPQHF.

The rearrangement uses TRBV20-1 and TRBJ2-7; the TRBD2 assignment by TCRdb is unverifiable without DNA. The germline V gene has CDR1 DFQATT and CDR2 SNEGSKA (reference sequence). The CDR3 runs 13 residues. CDR3 residues: CSISGRAAYEQYF.